The T cell receptor beta chain under discussion was sequenced for a study of T cells in Graves' hyperthyroidism and ophthalmopathy. TCR beta CDR3 region amplification was performed from RNA transcripts. In the first-round RT-PCR of the TCR CDR3, the HTBI primer set was used. TCRdb itself ran the multiplex PCR reads through MiXCR, one entry per CDR3 protein. Here the sample spans over 150,000 distinct CDR3 sequences, roughly a sixth being singletons. This clonotype was seen repeatedly, ten times or more. CDR1 is DFQATT, CDR2 SNEGSKA, per germline (reference sequence). The CDR3 is made up of 15 amino acids. The V and J ends lost 3 bases and 6 bases, in that order; junction bases with no gene match: 9.

The sequence was obtained from a woman aged 45 to 65 with Graves' hyperthyroidism. The chain has TRBV20-1 and TRBJ2-3, with 10 nucleotides matching TRBD2. Sequencing was carried out using blood. DNA for the CDR3: TGCAGTGCTAGCTCAGCCACTAGCGGGACGGATACGCAGTATTTT. This encodes CSASSATSGTDTQYF.